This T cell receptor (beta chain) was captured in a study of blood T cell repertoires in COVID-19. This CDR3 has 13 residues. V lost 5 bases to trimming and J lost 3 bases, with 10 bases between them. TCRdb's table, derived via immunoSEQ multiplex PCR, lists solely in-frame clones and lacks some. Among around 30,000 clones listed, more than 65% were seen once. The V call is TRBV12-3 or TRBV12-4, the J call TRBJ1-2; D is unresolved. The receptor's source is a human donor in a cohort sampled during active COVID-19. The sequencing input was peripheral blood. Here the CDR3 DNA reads TGTGCCAGCAGTCTAGGACTGCACTATGGCTACACCTTC. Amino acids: CASSLGLHYGYTF.